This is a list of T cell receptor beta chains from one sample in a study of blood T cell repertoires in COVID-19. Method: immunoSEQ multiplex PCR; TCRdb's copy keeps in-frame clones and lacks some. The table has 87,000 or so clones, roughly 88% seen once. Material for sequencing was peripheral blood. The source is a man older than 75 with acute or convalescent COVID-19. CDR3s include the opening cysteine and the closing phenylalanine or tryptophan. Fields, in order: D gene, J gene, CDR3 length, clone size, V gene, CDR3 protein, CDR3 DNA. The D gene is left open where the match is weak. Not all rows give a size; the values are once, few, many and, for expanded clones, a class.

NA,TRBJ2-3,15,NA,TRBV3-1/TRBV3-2,CASSQGGGSTDTQYF,TGTGCCAGCAGCCAAGGTGGCGGGAGCACAGATACGCAGTATTTT
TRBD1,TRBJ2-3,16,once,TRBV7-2,CASSSQTGSSTDTQYF,TGTGCCAGCAGCTCACAGACAGGGTCTAGCACAGATACGCAGTATTTT
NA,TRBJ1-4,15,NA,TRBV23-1,CASSIAGTSNEKLFF,TGCGCCAGCAGTATTGCCGGGACTTCAAATGAAAAACTGTTTTTT
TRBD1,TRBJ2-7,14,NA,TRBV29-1,CSVGTGTSTYEQYF,TGCAGCGTGGGGACAGGGACGAGCACCTACGAGCAGTACTTC
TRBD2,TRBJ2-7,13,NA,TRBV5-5,CASSFRTSGEESF,TGTGCCAGCAGCTTTCGGACTAGCGGAGAGGAATCCTTC
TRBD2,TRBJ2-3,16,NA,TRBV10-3,CAISTSGSISTDTQYF,TGTGCCATCAGCACTAGCGGGAGCATCAGCACAGATACGCAGTATTTT
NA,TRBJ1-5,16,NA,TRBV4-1,CASSEQGLGSNQPQHF,TGCGCCAGCAGCGAACAGGGCCTGGGAAGCAATCAGCCCCAGCATTTT
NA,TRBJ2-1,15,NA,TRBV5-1,CASRLDGSSYNEQFF,TGCGCCAGCCGATTGGATGGGAGCTCCTACAATGAGCAGTTCTTC
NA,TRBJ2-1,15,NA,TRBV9,CASSVEGGSYNEQFF,TGTGCCAGCAGCGTAGAAGGGGGTTCCTACAATGAGCAGTTCTTC
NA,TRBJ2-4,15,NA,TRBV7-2,CASSLSVRYKNIQYF,TGTGCCAGCAGCTTAAGCGTTCGGTATAAAAACATTCAGTACTTC
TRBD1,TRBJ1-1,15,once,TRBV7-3,CASSLTPGGNTEAFF,TGTGCCAGCAGCTTAACCCCAGGGGGGAACACTGAAGCTTTCTTT
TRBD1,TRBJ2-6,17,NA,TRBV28,CASRVGTGGSGANVLTF,TGTGCCAGCAGAGTAGGGACAGGGGGCTCTGGGGCCAACGTCCTGACTTTC
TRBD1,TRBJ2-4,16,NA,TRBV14,CASSQGDRQAKNIQYF,TGTGCCAGCAGCCAAGGGGACAGGCAAGCCAAAAACATTCAGTACTTC
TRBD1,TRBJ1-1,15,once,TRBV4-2,CASSSWTGPTTEAFF,TGTGCCAGCAGCTCTTGGACAGGGCCGACGACTGAAGCTTTCTTT
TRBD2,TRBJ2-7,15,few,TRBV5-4,CASSRLAGDGYEQYF,TGTGCCAGCAGCCGGCTAGCGGGAGACGGGTACGAGCAGTACTTC
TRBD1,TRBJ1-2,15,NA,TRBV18,CASSPRQGANYGYTF,TGTGCCAGCTCACCACGACAGGGAGCTAACTATGGCTACACCTTC
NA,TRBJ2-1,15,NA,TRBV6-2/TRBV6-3,CASSYAGSSYNEQFF,TGTGCCAGCAGTTACGCGGGGAGCTCCTACAATGAGCAGTTCTTC
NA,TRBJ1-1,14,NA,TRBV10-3,CAISESSQGAEAFF,TGTGCCATCAGTGAGTCGAGCCAGGGTGCTGAAGCTTTCTTT
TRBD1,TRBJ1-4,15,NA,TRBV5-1,CASRQTQGPNEKLFF,TGCGCCAGCAGACAAACACAGGGGCCTAATGAAAAACTGTTTTTT
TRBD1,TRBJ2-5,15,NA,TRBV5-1,CASSLRDRGRETQYF,TGCGCCAGCAGCTTGAGGGACAGGGGGCGCGAGACCCAGTACTTC
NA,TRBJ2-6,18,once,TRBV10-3,CAISDLGGVKSGANVLTF,TGTGCCATCAGTGATCTCGGGGGTGTCAAATCTGGGGCCAACGTCCTGACTTTC
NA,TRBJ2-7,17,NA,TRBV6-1,CASSEQTRGTSSYEQYF,TGTGCCAGCAGTGAACAGACTAGAGGGACCTCAAGTTACGAGCAGTACTTC
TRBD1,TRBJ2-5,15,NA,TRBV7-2,CASSLIGQAAETQYF,TGTGCCAGCAGCTTAATCGGACAGGCAGCAGAGACCCAGTACTTC
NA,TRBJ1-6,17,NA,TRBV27,CASSPYLGGIARSPLHF,TGTGCCAGCAGTCCGTACCTGGGGGGGATCGCCCGTTCACCCCTCCACTTT
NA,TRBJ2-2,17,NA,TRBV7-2,CASSLGRDNRGTGELFF,TGTGCCAGCAGCTTAGGCCGTGATAATAGGGGCACCGGGGAGCTGTTTTTT
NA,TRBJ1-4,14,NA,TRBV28,CASSLTSVNEKLFF,TGTGCCAGCAGTTTAACGAGCGTGAATGAAAAACTGTTTTTT
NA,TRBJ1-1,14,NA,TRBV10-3,CAISEIWGGTEAFF,TGTGCCATCAGTGAGATTTGGGGGGGCACTGAAGCTTTCTTT
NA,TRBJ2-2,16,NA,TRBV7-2,CASSLKAGGNTGELFF,TGTGCCAGCAGCTTAAAGGCGGGCGGAAACACCGGGGAGCTGTTTTTT
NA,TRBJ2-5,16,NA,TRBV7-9,CASSLGRARFGETQYF,TGTGCCAGCAGCTTAGGCAGGGCGCGGTTTGGAGAGACCCAGTACTTC
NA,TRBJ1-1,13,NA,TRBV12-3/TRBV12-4,CASSPTGNNEAFF,TGTGCCAGCAGTCCTACAGGGAACAATGAAGCTTTCTTT
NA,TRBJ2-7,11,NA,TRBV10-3,CAISTYNEQYF,TGTGCCATCAGCACATACAACGAGCAGTACTTC
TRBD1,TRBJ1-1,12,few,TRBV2,CASSDRDTEAFF,TGTGCCAGCTCAGACAGGGACACTGAAGCTTTCTTT
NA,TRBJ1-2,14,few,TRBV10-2,CASSDDAGREGYTF,TGCGCCAGCAGTGACGATGCGGGCCGGGAAGGCTACACCTTC
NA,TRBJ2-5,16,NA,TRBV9,CASGELSTSGMETQYF,TGTGCCAGCGGAGAGCTTTCGACTAGTGGGATGGAGACCCAGTACTTC
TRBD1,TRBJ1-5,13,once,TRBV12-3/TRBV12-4,CASSGQAPQPQHF,TGTGCCAGCAGTGGACAGGCACCTCAGCCCCAGCATTTT
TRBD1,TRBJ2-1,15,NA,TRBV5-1,CASSLAVTGRNEQFF,TGCGCCAGCAGCTTGGCCGTGACAGGGCGGAATGAGCAGTTCTTC
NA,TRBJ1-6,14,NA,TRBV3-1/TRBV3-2,CASSQGAGLKVLHF,TGTGCCAGCAGCCAAGGGGCGGGCCTCAAAGTCCTCCACTTT
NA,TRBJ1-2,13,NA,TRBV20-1,CSASDSGRYGYTF,TGCAGTGCTAGTGATTCAGGGCGGTATGGCTACACCTTC
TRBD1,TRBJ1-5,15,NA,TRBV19,CASSIRQGVNQPQHF,TGTGCCAGTAGTATCCGTCAGGGGGTCAATCAGCCCCAGCATTTT
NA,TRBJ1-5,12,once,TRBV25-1,CASSDRGQPQHF,TGTGCCAGCAGTGATAGGGGCCAGCCCCAGCATTTT
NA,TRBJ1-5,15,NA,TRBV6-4,CASPVGGAYNQPQHF,TGTGCCAGCCCCGTGGGAGGGGCATACAATCAGCCCCAGCATTTT
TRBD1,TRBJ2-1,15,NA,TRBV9,CASSAQTGVRNEQFF,TGTGCCAGCAGCGCCCAGACAGGGGTTAGAAATGAGCAGTTCTTC
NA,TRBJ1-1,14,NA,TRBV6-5,CASKNLQANTEAFF,TGTGCCAGCAAAAATCTACAGGCAAACACTGAAGCTTTCTTT
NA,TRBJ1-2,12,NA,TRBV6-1,CASSEGPYGYTF,TGTGCCAGCAGTGAGGGGCCCTATGGCTACACCTTC
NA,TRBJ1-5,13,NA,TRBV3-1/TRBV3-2,CASSPDLFQPQHF,TGTGCCAGCAGCCCTGACTTATTTCAGCCCCAGCATTTT
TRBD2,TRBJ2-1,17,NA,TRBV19,CASSIGSRGGAYNEQFF,TGTGCCAGTAGTATAGGGAGTCGCGGGGGGGCTTACAATGAGCAGTTCTTC
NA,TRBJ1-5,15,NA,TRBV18,CASSPDRLINQPQHF,TGTGCCAGCTCACCCGACAGATTGATCAATCAGCCCCAGCATTTT
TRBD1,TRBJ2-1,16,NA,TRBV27,CASSFNRGHSYNEQFF,TGTGCCAGCAGTTTTAACAGGGGACACTCCTACAATGAGCAGTTCTTC
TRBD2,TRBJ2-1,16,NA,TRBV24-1,CATSDPGLAPGNEQFF,TGTGCCACCAGTGATCCCGGACTAGCGCCGGGCAATGAGCAGTTCTTC
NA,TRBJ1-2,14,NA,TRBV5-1,CASSLEQGGYGYTF,TGCGCCAGCAGCTTGGAACAGGGCGGCTATGGCTACACCTTC
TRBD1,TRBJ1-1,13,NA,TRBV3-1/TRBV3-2,CASTRTGNTEAFF,TGTGCCAGCACCAGGACAGGGAACACTGAAGCTTTCTTT